This record covers a single T cell receptor (beta chain). Mismatch with germline at one junction end may stem from a read error. The sample is drawn from a study of T cell responses to AZD1222 COVID-19 vaccine. Background on the study: Second doses at about 4 or about 12 weeks were pooled.

Sequenced by immunoSEQ multiplex PCR; TCRdb stores in-frame clones only, minus some. The table has some 94,000 clones, 87% seen once. The CDR3 is 17 residues long. Looked up from germline, CDR1 is LNHDA and CDR2 is SQIVND (reference sequence). This specimen was peripheral blood, taken on day 0 of AZD1222 vaccination. The chain employs TRBV19 and TRBJ2-5, with a weak D call TRBD2 (6 bases). The sequence was collected from an adult in good health. The CDR3 DNA reads as TGTGCCAGTAGTACCCTCGCAGGACTACCGGCTCAAGAGACCCAATACTTC. It encodes CASSTLAGLPAQETQYF.